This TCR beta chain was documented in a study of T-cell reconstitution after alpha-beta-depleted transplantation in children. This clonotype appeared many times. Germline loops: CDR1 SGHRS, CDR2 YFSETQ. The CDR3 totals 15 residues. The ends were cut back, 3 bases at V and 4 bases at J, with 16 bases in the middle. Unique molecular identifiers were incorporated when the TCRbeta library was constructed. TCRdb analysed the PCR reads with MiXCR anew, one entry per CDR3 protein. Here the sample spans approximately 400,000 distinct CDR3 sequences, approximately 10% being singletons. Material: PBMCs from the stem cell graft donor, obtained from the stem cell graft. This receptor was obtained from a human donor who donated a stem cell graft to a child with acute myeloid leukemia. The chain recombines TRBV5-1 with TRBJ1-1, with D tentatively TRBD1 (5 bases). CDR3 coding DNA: TGCGCCAGCAGCTGGGATCACGGGGCACTCACTGAAGCTTTCTTT. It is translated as CASSWDHGALTEAFF.